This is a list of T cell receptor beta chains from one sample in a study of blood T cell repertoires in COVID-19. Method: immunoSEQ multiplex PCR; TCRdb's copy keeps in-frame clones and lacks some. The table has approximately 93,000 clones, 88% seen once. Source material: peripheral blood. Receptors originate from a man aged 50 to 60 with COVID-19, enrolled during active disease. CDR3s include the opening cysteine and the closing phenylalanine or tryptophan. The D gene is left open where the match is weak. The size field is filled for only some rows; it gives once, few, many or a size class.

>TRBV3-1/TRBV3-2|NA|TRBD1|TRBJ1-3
CASSKDRGQWTIYF
TGTGCCAGCAGCAAGGACAGGGGGCAGTGGACCATATATTTT
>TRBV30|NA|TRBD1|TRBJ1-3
CAWSVFGTGALSGNTIYF
TGTGCCTGGAGTGTTTTCGGGACAGGGGCCCTCTCTGGAAACACCATATATTTT
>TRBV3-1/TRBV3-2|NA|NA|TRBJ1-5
CASSQPGNSNQPQHF
TGTGCCAGCAGCCAACCGGGAAATAGCAATCAGCCCCAGCATTTT
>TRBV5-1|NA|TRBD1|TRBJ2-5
CASSSGTGETQYF
TGCGCCAGCAGCTCCGGGACAGGCGAGACCCAGTACTTC
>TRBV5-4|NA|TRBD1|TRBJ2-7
CASSRTGSSYEQYF
TGTGCCAGCAGCCGGACAGGGAGCTCCTACGAGCAGTACTTC
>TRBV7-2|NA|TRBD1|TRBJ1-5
CASSLGQGSQPQHF
TGTGCCAGCAGCTTAGGACAGGGGAGTCAGCCCCAGCATTTT
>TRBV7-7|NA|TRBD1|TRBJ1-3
CASSRGTAGNTIYF
TGTGCTAGCAGCAGGGGGACAGCTGGAAACACCATATATTTT
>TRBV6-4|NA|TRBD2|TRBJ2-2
CASSERGGDTGELFF
TGTGCCAGCAGTGAGCGGGGGGGCGACACCGGGGAGCTGTTTTTT
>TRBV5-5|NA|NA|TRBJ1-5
CASSLVGEGVNQPQHF
TGTGCCAGCAGCTTGGTGGGTGAAGGGGTGAATCAGCCCCAGCATTTT
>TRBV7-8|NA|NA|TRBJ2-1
CASSLGLVMNEQFF
TGTGCCAGCAGCTTAGGTCTAGTTATGAATGAGCAGTTCTTC
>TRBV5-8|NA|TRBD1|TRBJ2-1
CASKKGQGLYNEQFF
TGTGCCAGCAAGAAGGGACAGGGACTTTACAATGAGCAGTTCTTC
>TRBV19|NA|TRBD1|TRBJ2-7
CASSIRDSSYEQYF
TGTGCCAGTAGTATCCGGGACAGCTCCTACGAGCAGTACTTC
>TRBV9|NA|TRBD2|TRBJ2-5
CASSSREFLAGQETQYF
TGTGCCAGCAGCTCCAGAGAGTTCCTAGCGGGGCAAGAGACCCAGTACTTC
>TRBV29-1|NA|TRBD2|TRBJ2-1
CSVEQSGGGQQFF
TGCAGCGTTGAACAGAGCGGGGGGGGACAGCAGTTCTTC
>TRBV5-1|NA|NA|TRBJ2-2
CASSLLNGNTGELFF
TGCGCCAGCAGCTTGCTTAACGGGAACACCGGGGAGCTGTTTTTT
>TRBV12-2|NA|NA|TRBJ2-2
CASRLKGQGDPGELFF
TGTGCAAGTCGCCTTAAGGGGCAGGGGGACCCCGGGGAGCTGTTTTTT
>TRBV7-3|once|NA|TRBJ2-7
CASSPGSPYEQYF
TGTGCCAGCAGCCCGGGATCCCCGTACGAGCAGTACTTC
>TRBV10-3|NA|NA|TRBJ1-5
CAITGQLNQPQHF
TGTGCCATCACTGGACAGCTAAATCAGCCCCAGCATTTT
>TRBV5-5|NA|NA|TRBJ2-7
CASSRNRDKAYEQYF
TGTGCCAGCAGCCGAAACAGGGATAAGGCCTACGAGCAGTACTTC
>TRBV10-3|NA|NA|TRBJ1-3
CAIRGAGNTIYF
TGTGCCATCAGAGGGGCGGGAAACACCATATATTTT
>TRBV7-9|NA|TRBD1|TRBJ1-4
CASSPPTGPTNEKLFF
TGTGCCAGCAGCCCTCCGACAGGGCCAACTAATGAAAAACTGTTTTTT
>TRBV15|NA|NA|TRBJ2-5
CATSSSGATQYF
TGTGCCACCAGCTCGAGCGGAGCGACCCAGTACTTC
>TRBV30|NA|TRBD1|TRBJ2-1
CAWSRDRHNEQFF
TGTGCCTGGTCCCGGGACAGACACAATGAGCAGTTCTTC
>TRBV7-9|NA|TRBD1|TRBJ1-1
CASSLSMGQMNTEAFF
TGTGCCAGCAGCTTAAGTATGGGACAGATGAACACTGAAGCTTTCTTT
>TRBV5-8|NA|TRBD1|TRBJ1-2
CASSLVTDRGRGNGYTF
TGTGCCAGCAGCTTGGTTACGGACAGGGGGCGGGGGAATGGCTACACCTTC
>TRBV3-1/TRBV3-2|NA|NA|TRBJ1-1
CASSQGGGGTNTEAFF
TGTGCCAGCAGCCAAGGAGGGGGTGGCACGAACACTGAAGCTTTCTTT
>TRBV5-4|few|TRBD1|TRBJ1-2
CASSGPDRVGYTF
TGTGCCAGCAGCGGCCCCGACAGGGTTGGCTACACCTTC
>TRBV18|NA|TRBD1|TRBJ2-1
CASSRPPGQLYNEQFF
TGTGCCAGCTCACGACCTCCGGGACAGCTATACAATGAGCAGTTCTTC
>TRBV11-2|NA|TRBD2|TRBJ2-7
CASSLQRGSSYEQYF
TGTGCCAGCAGCTTACAGCGGGGGAGCTCCTACGAGCAGTACTTC
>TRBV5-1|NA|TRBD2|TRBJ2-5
CASSPSGTSGERETQYF
TGCGCCAGCAGCCCGTCCGGGACTAGCGGGGAAAGGGAGACCCAGTACTTC
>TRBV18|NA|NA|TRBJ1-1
CASSPWRDLMNTEAFF
TGTGCCAGCTCACCATGGCGGGACCTTATGAACACTGAAGCTTTCTTT
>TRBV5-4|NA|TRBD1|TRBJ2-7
CASSWGTGGEIPYEQYF
TGTGCCAGCAGCTGGGGGACAGGGGGAGAAATTCCCTACGAGCAGTACTTC
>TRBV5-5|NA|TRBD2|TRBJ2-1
CASSLTWGGYNEQFF
TGTGCCAGCAGCTTGACGTGGGGGGGCTACAATGAGCAGTTCTTC
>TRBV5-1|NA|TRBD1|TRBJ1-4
CASSLRTGNEKLFF
TGCGCCAGCAGCTTGAGGACAGGAAATGAAAAACTGTTTTTT
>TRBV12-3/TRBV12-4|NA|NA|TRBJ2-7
CASSFRGYEQYF
TGTGCCAGCAGTTTCAGGGGCTACGAGCAGTACTTC
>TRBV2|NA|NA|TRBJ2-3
CASSEISDTQYF
TGTGCCAGCAGTGAAATCTCAGATACGCAGTATTTT
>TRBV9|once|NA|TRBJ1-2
CASSGGRNYGYTF
TGTGCCAGCAGCGGTGGGAGGAACTATGGCTACACCTTC
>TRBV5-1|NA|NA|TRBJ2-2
CASSLAFDTGELFF
TGCGCCAGCAGCTTGGCCTTCGACACCGGGGAGCTGTTTTTT
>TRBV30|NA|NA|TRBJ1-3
CAWSVLSGSGNTIYF
TGTGCCTGGAGTGTACTCTCTGGCTCTGGAAACACCATATATTTT
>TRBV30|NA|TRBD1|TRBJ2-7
CAWSGQTYEQYF
TGTGCCTGGTCGGGACAGACTTACGAGCAGTACTTC
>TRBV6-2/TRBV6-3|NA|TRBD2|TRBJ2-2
CASSYSTSGANTGELFF
TGTGCCAGCAGTTACTCGACTAGCGGGGCGAACACCGGGGAGCTGTTTTTT
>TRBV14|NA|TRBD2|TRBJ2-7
CASSQLGRGDGEQYF
TGTGCCAGCAGCCAGCTAGGGCGGGGGGACGGCGAGCAGTACTTC
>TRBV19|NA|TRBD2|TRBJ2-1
CASSRTSGPYNEQFF
TGTGCCAGTAGCAGGACTAGCGGGCCTTACAATGAGCAGTTCTTC
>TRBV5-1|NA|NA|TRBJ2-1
CASSEEYNEQFF
TGCGCCAGCAGCGAAGAGTATAATGAGCAGTTCTTC
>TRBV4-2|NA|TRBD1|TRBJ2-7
CASSQEVGQGRSYEQYF
TGTGCCAGCAGCCAAGAAGTGGGACAGGGACGCTCCTACGAGCAGTACTTC
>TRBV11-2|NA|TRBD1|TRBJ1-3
CASRRTGQFSGNTIYF
TGTGCCAGCAGGCGGACGGGACAGTTCTCTGGAAACACCATATATTTT
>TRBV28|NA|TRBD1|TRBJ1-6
CASSSGQVNSPLHF
TGTGCCAGCAGTTCAGGACAGGTGAATTCACCCCTCCACTTT
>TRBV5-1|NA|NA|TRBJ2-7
CASSLEGEQYEQYF
TGCGCCAGCAGCTTGGAGGGGGAGCAATACGAGCAGTACTTC
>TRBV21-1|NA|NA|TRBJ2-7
CASSARDRGPFSYEQYF
TGTGCCAGCAGCGCCCGGGACAGGGGGCCATTCTCCTACGAGCAGTACTTC
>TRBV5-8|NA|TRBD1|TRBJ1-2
CASSNGHGTANYGYTF
TGTGCCAGCAGCAACGGACACGGGACAGCTAACTATGGCTACACCTTC
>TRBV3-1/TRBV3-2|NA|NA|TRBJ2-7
CANRGAYEQYF
TGTGCCAACCGGGGGGCTTATGAGCAGTACTTC
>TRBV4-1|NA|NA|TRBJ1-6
CASSQDRSSNSPLHF
TGCGCCAGCAGCCAAGATAGGAGTTCTAATTCACCCCTCCACTTT
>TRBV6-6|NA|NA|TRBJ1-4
CASSPPRGKLFF
TGTGCCAGCAGCCCGCCACGGGGGAAACTGTTTTTT
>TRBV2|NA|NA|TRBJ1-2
CASSVRGRYDYTF
TGTGCCAGCAGTGTTCGCGGCCGTTACGACTACACCTTC
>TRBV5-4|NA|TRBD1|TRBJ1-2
CASSWTGGRANYGYTF
TGTGCCAGCAGCTGGACAGGGGGGAGGGCTAACTATGGCTACACCTTC
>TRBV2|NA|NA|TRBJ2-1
CASNRIWGLEQFF
TGTGCCAGCAACCGAATCTGGGGCCTTGAGCAGTTCTTC
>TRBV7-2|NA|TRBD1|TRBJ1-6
CASSYGTVNSPLHF
TGTGCCAGCAGCTATGGGACAGTAAATTCACCCCTCCACTTT
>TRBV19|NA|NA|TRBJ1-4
CASSKFWEGQKLFF
TGTGCCAGTAGTAAATTTTGGGAGGGTCAAAAACTGTTTTTT
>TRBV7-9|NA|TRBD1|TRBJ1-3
CASSSPDRAGNTIYF
TGTGCCAGCAGCTCCCCGGACAGGGCTGGAAACACCATATATTTT